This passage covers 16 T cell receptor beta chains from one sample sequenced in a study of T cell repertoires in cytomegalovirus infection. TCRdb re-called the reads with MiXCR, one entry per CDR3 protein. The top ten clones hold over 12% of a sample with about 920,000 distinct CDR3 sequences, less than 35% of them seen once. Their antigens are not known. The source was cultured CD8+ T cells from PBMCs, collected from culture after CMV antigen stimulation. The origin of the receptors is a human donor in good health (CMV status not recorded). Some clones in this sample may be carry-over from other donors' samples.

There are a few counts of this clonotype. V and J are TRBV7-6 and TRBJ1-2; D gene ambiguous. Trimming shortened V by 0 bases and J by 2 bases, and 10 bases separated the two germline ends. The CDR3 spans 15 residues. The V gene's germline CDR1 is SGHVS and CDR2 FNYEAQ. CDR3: CASSLADAPNYGYTF. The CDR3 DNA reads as TGTGCCAGCAGCTTAGCAGACGCACCAAACTATGGCTACACCTTC.

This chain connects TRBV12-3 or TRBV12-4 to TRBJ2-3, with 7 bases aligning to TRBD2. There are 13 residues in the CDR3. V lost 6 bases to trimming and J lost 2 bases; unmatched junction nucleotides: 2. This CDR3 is CASRGTTTDTQYF. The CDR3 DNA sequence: TGTGCCAGCAGAGGGACTACCACAGATACGCAGTATTTT.

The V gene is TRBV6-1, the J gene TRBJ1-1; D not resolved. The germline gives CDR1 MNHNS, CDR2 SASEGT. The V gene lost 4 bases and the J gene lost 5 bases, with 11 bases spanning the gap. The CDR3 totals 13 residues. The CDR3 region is CASSGRILTEAFF. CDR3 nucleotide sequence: TGTGCCAGCAGTGGAAGAATACTTACTGAAGCTTTCTTT.

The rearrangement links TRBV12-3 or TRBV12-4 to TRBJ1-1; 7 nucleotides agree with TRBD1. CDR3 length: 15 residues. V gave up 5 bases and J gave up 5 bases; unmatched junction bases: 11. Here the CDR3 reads CASSTGTVFNTEAFF. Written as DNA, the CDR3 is TGTGCCAGCAGTACCGGGACAGTATTCAATACTGAAGCTTTCTTT.

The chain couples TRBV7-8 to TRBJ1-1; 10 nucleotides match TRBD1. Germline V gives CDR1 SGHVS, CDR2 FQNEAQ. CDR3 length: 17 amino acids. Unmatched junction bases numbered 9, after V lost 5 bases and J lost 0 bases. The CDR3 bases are TGTGCCAGCAGCCGGAGGGGACAGGGGAAAATGAACACTGAAGCTTTCTTT. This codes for CASSRRGQGKMNTEAFF.

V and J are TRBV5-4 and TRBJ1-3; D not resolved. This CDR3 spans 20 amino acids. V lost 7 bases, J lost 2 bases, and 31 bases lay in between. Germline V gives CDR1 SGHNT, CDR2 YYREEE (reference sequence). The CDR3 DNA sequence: TGTGCCAGCCCCCCTTCCCGAGGCAGGATTGACCGATACACTGGAAACACCATATATTTT. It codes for CASPPSRGRIDRYTGNTIYF.

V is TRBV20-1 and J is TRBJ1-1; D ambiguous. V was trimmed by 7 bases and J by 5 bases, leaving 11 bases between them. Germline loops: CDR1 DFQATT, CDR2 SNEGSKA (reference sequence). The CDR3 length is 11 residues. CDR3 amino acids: CSGPPGTEAFF. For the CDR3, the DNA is TGCAGTGGTCCTCCGGGGACTGAAGCTTTCTTT.

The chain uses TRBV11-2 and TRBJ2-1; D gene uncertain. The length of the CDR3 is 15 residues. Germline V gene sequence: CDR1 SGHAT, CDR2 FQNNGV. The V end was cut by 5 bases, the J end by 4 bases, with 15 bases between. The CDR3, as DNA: TGTGCCAGCAGCCCCCCGGGTCCCCAATACAATGAGCAGTTCTTC. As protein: CASSPPGPQYNEQFF.

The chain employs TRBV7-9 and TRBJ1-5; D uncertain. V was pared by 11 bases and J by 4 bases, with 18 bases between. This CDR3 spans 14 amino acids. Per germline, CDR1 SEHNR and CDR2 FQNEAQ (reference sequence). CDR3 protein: CASSGESFNQPQHF. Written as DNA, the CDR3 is TGTGCCTCCAGCGGAGAAAGTTTTAATCAGCCCCAGCATTTT.

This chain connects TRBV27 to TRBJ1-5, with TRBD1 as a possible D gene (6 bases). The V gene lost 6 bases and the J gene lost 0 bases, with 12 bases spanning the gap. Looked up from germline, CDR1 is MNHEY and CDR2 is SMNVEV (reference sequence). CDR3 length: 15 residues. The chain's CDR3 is CASRATGDSNQPQHF. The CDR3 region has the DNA TGTGCCAGCAGGGCGACAGGAGATAGCAATCAGCCCCAGCATTTT.

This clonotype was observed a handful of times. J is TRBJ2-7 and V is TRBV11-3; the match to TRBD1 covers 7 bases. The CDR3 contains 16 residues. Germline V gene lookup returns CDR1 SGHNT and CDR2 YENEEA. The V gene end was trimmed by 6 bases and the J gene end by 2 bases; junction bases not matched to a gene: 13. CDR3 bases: TGTGCCAGCAGAACCCGGACAGGCCTAGACCCCTACGAGCAGTACTTC. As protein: CASRTRTGLDPYEQYF.

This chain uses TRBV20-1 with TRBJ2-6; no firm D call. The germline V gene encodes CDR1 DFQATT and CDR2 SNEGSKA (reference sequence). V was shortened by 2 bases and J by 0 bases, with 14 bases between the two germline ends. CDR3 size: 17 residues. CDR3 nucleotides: TGCAGTGCTAGAACCCCGGATCCGAACTCTGGGGCCAACGTCCTGACTTTC. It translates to CSARTPDPNSGANVLTF.

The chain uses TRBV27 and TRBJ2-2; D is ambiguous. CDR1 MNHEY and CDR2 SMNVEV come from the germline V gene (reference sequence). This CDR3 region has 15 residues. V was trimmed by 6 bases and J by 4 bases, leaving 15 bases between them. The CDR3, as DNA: TGTGCCAGCAGCCCCTGGGCCCCAACCACCGGGGAGCTGTTTTTT. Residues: CASSPWAPTTGELFF.

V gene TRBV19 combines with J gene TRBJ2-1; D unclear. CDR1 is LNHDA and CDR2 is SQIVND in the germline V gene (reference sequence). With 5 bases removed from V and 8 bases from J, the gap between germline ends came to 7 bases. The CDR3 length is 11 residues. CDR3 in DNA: TGTGCCAGTAGTCAGAGGTATGAGCAGTTCTTC. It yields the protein CASSQRYEQFF.

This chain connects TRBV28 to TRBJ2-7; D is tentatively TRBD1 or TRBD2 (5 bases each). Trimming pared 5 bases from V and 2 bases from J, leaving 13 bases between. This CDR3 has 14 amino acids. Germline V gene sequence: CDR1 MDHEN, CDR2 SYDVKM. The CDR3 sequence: CASSPRGLAYEQYV. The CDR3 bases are TGTGCCAGCAGTCCCCGGGGCCTCGCCTACGAGCAGTACGTC.

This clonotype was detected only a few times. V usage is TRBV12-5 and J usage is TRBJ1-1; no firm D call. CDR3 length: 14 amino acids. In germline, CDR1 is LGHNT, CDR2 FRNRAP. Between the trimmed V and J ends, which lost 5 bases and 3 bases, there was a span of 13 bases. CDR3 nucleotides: TGTGCTAGTGGTCCCGAAAGACGGTACACTGAAGCTTTCTTT. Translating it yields CASGPERRYTEAFF.